This passage covers 2 T cell receptor beta chains from one sample sequenced in a study of identical twins. MiXCR, run by TCRdb on the 5' RACE reads, gives a single entry per CDR3 protein. Among some 760,000 distinct CDR3 sequences listed, about 20% were seen once. These same records also appear under a second study, on T cells expressing NK-cell markers.

Sequenced sample: PBMCs. The receptors originated from a woman aged 18-35 years in good health.

The chain uses TRBV5-1 and TRBJ2-3; maybe TRBD2 (5 bases). Per germline, CDR1 SGHRS and CDR2 YFSETQ. This CDR3 is built from 14 residues. V lost 1 base and J 6 bases, leaving 12 bases between the germline ends. The DNA of the CDR3 is TGCGCCAGCAGCTTGAGGGAGTCCTCGGATACGCAGTATTTT. Protein sequence: CASSLRESSDTQYF.

The chain has TRBV12-5 and TRBJ2-1; a possible D gene is TRBD1 (5 bases). V was cut by 7 bases and J by 0 bases, with 22 bases left in between. CDR3 size: 18 residues. CDR1 is LGHNT, CDR2 FRNRAP, per germline. CDR3 nucleotides: TGTGCTAGTGACCTAGACAGCATACGGCCCGGCTCCTACAATGAGCAGTTCTTC. Residues: CASDLDSIRPGSYNEQFF.